This TCR beta chain was captured by sequencing in a study of cytomegalovirus exposure and HLA in healthy donors. Overall study findings and caveats: The authors assumed roughly uniform sequencing depth across donors for presence/absence analyses.

Healthy bone marrow donors supplied every sample. Amplification used 60 Vbeta primers and 13 Jbeta primers. Some clones are missing from TCRdb's copy, which holds only in-frame ones; the method was immunoSEQ multiplex PCR. The sample has fewer than 350,000 clones, about 90% seen once. CDR1 and CDR2 from the germline V gene are SGHVS and FQNEAQ. The CDR3 runs 18 residues. V was clipped by 2 bases and J by 7 bases; unmatched bases: 13. Concerning this clone: The target antigen is unknown.

V gene TRBV7-8 combines with J gene TRBJ2-1, with 11 bases lining up with TRBD2. Sequencing used PBMCs. The clonotype was recovered from a woman aged 18-30 years in good health and CMV-seronegative. CDR3 DNA sequence: TGTGCCAGCAGCTTAACCGCTAGCGGGGGGTACCTACGGAATGAGCAGTTCTTC. This encodes CASSLTASGGYLRNEQFF.